This note documents a single T cell receptor beta chain sequence. The table lists this clone with a few counts. Its recognized antigen is unknown. No quality values exist for individual bases; no much larger clone is one base distant. The cohort consisted of fewer than 700 healthy bone marrow donors. Cohort members were all nominally healthy when sampled, although unrecorded immune exposures were likely present. The donor was CMV seropositive and was included in the group of some 290 seropositive cohort members. A peripheral blood sample was provided by each donor, and peripheral blood mononuclear cells were used for TCR beta sequencing. The Qiagen DNeasy Blood Extraction Kit was used to extract genomic DNA from the blood cell samples. The method behind the library was the immunoSEQ multiplex PCR assay. A mixture of 60 forward primers for TCR Vbeta segments and 13 reverse primers for TCR Jbeta segments was used in the multiplex PCR. A multiplex PCR assay on genomic DNA amplified the CDR3 region of rearranged TCR beta genes. Amplified TCR beta libraries were sequenced as 87-base-pair reads on the Illumina HiSeq System. In the authors' own workflow: A later analysis tallied 75 million to 95 million unique TCR beta chains across the roughly 610 repertoires, and around 12 million of those chains were shared by two or more donors. A nearest-neighbor algorithm error-corrected the raw reads and collapsed the reads into unique sequences, merging closely related sequences to remove PCR and sequencing errors. Alignment of CDR3 sequences to IMGT reference sequences was used to assign V, D and J gene segments. For a sequence to be retained, at least a six-nucleotide match to both a V gene segment and a J gene segment was required. A rearrangement counted as productive if the CDR3 had no stop codons and remained in frame with V and J, and every other rearrangement counted as non-productive. Following IMGT convention, CDR3 was defined as the stretch from the second conserved V-encoded cysteine to the conserved J-encoded phenylalanine. The earlier analysis of approximately 500 of the donors excluded sequences that lacked an unambiguous match to a single V gene segment. In an earlier analysis of several hundred of the donors, V segments were called functional above 56.7% productive rearrangements and were called segregating when the between-donor standard deviation exceeded 5%. To diagnose cytomegalovirus status from the catalog of TCR beta chain sequences, a statistical classification framework was built. In a later analysis, TCR nucleotide sequences were compared against IMGT/GENE-DB human TR gene sequences so that V and J genes could be assigned. In a later analysis, CDR3 sequences and most-parsimonious VDJ recombination scenarios were assigned using the TCRdist pipeline. In a later analysis, each TCR beta chain was defined by its CDR3 amino acid sequence together with its V-gene family, and reads without a unique V-gene family were excluded. In a later analysis, nearly 600 highly shared, low-generation-probability nucleotide sequences were removed to address suspected cross-contamination and a sequencing artifact. In a later analysis, a clonal expansion index for each public chain was calculated from normalized within-repertoire ranks of inferred template counts. Generation probabilities in a later analysis came from a VDJ recombination model fitted to out-of-frame rearrangements, and those results were checked against IGoR. In a later analysis, TCR-TCR, TCR-HLA and TCR-CMV co-occurrence was scored with hypergeometric tests, and a repertoire-size bias correction was applied to TCR pairs. False discovery rates were estimated in a later analysis by permuting HLA or CMV assignments 20 times. A later analysis grouped co-occurring TCRs with DBSCAN, adding TCRdist sequence similarity when clustering within HLA-allele-positive subsets. For co-occurrence clustering, repertoires with fewer than 30,000 or more than 120,000 public chains were excluded, along with five repertoires with anomalous nucleotide sharing. In TCRdb, the immuneACCESS table is reduced to in-frame sequences with V and J assigned. These tables do not hold every clone; where another copy was compared, an unresolved V gene accounts for under half, and the others remain unexplained. The DNA gave D and trimming, while V, J and clone size come from that table. The sample table holds about 160,000 clones, of which roughly four fifths were seen once. The ten largest clones take up 9.5% to 12% of the sample.

This sample was included in a study of cytomegalovirus exposure and HLA in healthy donors (dated by TCRdb to the late 2010s). With respect to the entire study: According to an earlier analysis of 450 to 650 of the donors, 150 million to 200 million T cells yielded some 110 million unique TCR beta sequences and 276 Gb of sequence data. Across some 400 genotyped donors of the cohort, an average of about 200,000 unique TCR beta nucleotide sequences per donor were sequenced, and 15% to 20% of those sequences were non-productive. Rather than drawing on any new phenotypic data, the later analysis identified candidate immune exposures from TCR beta sequences and the way those sequences occurred across donors. The number of donors typed differed by locus, with 629-630 for A, B, C, DRB1 and DQB1, 522 for DQA1, over 600 for DPA1, and roughly 450 for DPB1. Several DR-DQ haplotypes were treated as single units for association and clustering because of strong linkage in the cohort. Both class I and class II loci were covered by HLA typing, at four-digit resolution. Of the roughly 400 genotyped donors, over 65% fell in the genetic ancestry cluster associated with self-reported Caucasian donors. In a later genetic analysis, genome-wide SNP genotypes for about 55% of the 666 donors were used, and that subset was treated as a discovery cohort. Approximately 300 gigabases of sequencing data and around 80 million unique TCR sequences made up an early release that covered 500 to 650 HLA-typed donors. The aim of the study was to test whether cataloging public T cell receptors could identify signatures of past pathogen exposure. The study used immunosequencing to profile the T cell repertoires of 666 subjects and linked those repertoires to cytomegalovirus serostatus. High-throughput TCR immunosequencing, statistical association of individual TCRs with disease status, and machine learning were combined to predict cytomegalovirus infection status. A later analysis re-analyzed previously published TCR beta repertoires from about 600 donors and added high-resolution HLA genotyping to study TCR occurrence patterns. An earlier analysis of 587 of the donors used high-throughput TCR beta sequencing to judge whether each TCR beta V gene segment behaved as functional or pseudogenic. Every repertoire in the discovery cohort had been generated on one and the same sequencing platform. Alongside the repertoire data, information on donor age, sex, ethnicity and CMV serostatus was compiled. Besides the first cohort of 666 subjects, a separate validation cohort made up of around 120 different subjects was used. The investigation overall reported the following: The cohort was sequenced for TCR beta chains only, and without alpha or paired-chain data the features that could be detected were limited. The presence/absence analyses assumed that sequencing depth was roughly uniform across donors, and that assumption may not be true. In a later analysis, several top co-occurrence clusters were reported to appear linked to parvovirus B19, influenza, CMV and Epstein-Barr virus. A group of highly shared sequence variants was considered likely to be a technical artifact of the sequencing pipeline. Because HLA typing was missing for some donors at each locus, association tests included only the typed subset. In a later analysis, most CMV-associated TCR beta chains were found to appear HLA-restricted, with HLA associations seemingly driven largely by CMV exposure. Cytomegalovirus status was reported to be diagnosed by the classifier with high specificity and sensitivity in both the original and validation cohorts. An earlier analysis of around 500 of the donors showed that most TCR beta V segments appeared in productive rearrangements either about 87% or about 30% of the time, which broadly matched IMGT annotations. At a false discovery rate of 0.05, a later analysis linked 16,000 or so TCR beta sequences to specific HLA alleles. Most TCR sequences were seen in very few donors, while some public TCRs were found in many individuals. When HLA alleles, especially DR and DQ, strongly co-occurred, attributing TCR associations to individual alleles was difficult. For the cohort, immune exposure information was limited to CMV serostatus. In a later genetic analysis, fewer N-insertions in productive TCRs were reported among donors in an Asian-associated ancestry cluster than the roughly 700-donor mean. In a later analysis, TCR association rates were found to vary across HLA loci, with the most associated TCRs seen for DRB1 alleles and the fewest for HLA-C alleles. In a later analysis, HLA-associated TCR beta chains showed more clonal expansion and lower generation probabilities than non-associated chains that were equally common. Some IMGT-functional V segments, including TRBV6-2 and TRBV6-3, could not be distinguished by the 87-base-pair reads and were therefore excluded. Linkage disequilibrium might explain the correlated functional status among segregating V segments, but an unknown experimental factor could not be ruled out. A further reported finding was that TCR beta sequences accurately predicted the HLA-A and HLA-B alleles for most subjects in the first cohort. In vitro tests confirmed that a few of the cytomegalovirus-associated TCR beta chains recognize cytomegalovirus antigens. Over 15 rarely observed V segments, including chromosome 9 orphons, were excluded from the earlier analysis of almost 600 of the donors because counts were too low. It was suggested by the authors that the approach could potentially be generalized to other disease states and immunological phenotypes. A later genetic analysis associated a missense DCLRE1C variant with V-gene and J-gene trimming of TCR beta chains, and an independent cohort replicated the association. In the study, about 150 TCR beta chains were listed as associated with cytomegalovirus.

From cysteine to phenylalanine, the CDR3 is 16 amino acids long. Left in the record is the CDR3 DNA by itself, 48 bases read in frame from the first base. V trim: 1 base; J trim: 5 bases; unmatched bases: 4. CDR1 and CDR2, looked up from the germline V gene, are KGHSH and LQKENI. The V and J genes are TRBV18 and TRBJ2-3, and 12 junction bases match TRBD2. Material: PBMCs. This clonotype was sampled from a man in his fifties or sixties in good health and CMV-seropositive. The CDR3 region reads CASSPRLAGAEDTQYF. The nucleotide sequence is given as TGTGCCAGCTCACCACGACTAGCGGGAGCCGAAGATACGCAGTATTTT.